This T cell receptor (beta chain) came from a study of response to subunit inactivated influenza vaccine. In its sample, this clonotype was seen a few times. CDR3 length: 17 residues. Looked up from germline, CDR1 is MGHRA and CDR2 is YSYEKL. Trimming left V 1 base short and J 3 bases short, with 18 bases between. TCRdb fed the RT-PCR reads into MiXCR, producing one record per CDR3 protein. The table includes about 500,000 distinct CDR3 sequences, 16% detected once. The receptor was derived from a man between 50 and 69 years old who received an inactivated influenza vaccine. V and J are TRBV4-1 and TRBJ2-5, with D perhaps TRBD2 (7 bases). This sample comprised CD4+ T cells sorted from PBMCs, obtained roughly 24 months after vaccination. DNA for the CDR3: TGCGCCAGCAGCCAAGTTCCGCGACGGGGGGCGAAAGAGACCCAGTACTTC. Its protein is CASSQVPRRGAKETQYF.